This T cell receptor (beta chain) was sequenced during a study of T cells of healthy individuals. The CDR3 is made up of 14 amino acids. V lost 3 bases and J lost 2, with 12 bases in between. Germline CDR1 is DFQATT and CDR2 is SNEGSKA (reference sequence). TCRdb recomputed calls from the 5' RACE reads with MiXCR, one row per CDR3 protein. This sample has more than 85,000 distinct CDR3 sequences, with about 16% found just once. The sequence was obtained from a human donor in good health. The chain links TRBV20-1 to TRBJ2-3; D might be TRBD2 (6 bases). CDR3 residues: CSARAGLPTDTQYF. CDR3 bases: TGCAGTGCTAGGGCGGGACTTCCCACAGATACGCAGTATTTT.